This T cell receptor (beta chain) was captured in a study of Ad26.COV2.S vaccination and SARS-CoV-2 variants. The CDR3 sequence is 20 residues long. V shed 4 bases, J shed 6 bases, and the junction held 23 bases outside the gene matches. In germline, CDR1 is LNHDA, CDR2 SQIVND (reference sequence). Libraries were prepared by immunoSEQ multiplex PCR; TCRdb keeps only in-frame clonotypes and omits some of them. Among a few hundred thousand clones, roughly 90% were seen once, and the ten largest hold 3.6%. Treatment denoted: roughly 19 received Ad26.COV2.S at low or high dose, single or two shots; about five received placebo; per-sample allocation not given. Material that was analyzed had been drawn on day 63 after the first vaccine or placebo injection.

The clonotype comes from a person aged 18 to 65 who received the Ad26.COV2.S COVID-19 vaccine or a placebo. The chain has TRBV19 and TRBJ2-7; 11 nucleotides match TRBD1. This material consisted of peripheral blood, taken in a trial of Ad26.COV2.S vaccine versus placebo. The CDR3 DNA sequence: TGTGCCAGTAGTAGGGGACGGGGGCAACGGAGGACAGGGGGCGCGTCCGAGCAGTACTTC. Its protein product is CASSRGRGQRRTGGASEQYF. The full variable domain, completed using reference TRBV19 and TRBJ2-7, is DGGITQSPKYLFRKEGQNVTLSCEQNLNHDAMYWYRQDPGQGLRLIYYSQIVNDFQKGDIAEGYSVSREKKESFPLTVTSAQKNPTAFYLCASSRGRGQRRTGGASEQYFGPGTRLTVT.